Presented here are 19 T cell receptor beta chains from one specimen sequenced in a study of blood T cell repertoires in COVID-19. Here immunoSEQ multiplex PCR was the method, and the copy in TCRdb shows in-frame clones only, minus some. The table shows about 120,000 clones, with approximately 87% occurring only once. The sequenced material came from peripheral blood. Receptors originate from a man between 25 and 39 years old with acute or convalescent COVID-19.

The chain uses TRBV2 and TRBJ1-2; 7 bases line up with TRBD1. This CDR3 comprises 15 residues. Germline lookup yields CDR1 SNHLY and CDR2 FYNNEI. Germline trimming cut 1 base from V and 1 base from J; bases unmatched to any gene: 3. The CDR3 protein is CASSEGQGGNYGYTF. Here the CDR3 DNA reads TGTGCCAGCAGTGAAGGGCAGGGGGGTAACTATGGCTACACCTTC.

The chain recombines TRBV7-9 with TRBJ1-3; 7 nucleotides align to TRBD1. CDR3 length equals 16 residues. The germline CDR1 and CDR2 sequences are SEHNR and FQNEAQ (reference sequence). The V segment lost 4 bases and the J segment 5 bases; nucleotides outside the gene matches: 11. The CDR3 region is CASSYAPGTERNTIYF. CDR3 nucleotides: TGTGCCAGCAGCTACGCCCCGGGGACAGAGAGAAACACCATATATTTT.

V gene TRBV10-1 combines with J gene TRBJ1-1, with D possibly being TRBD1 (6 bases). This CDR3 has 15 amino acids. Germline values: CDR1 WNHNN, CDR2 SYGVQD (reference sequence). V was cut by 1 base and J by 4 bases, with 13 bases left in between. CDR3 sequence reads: CASSEYLGRGTEAFF. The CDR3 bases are TGCGCCAGCAGTGAGTACCTTGGCAGGGGCACTGAAGCTTTCTTT.

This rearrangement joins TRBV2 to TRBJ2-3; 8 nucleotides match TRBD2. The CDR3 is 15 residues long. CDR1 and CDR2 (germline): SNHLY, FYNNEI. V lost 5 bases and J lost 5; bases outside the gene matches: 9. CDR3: CASSRHGGAVDTQYF. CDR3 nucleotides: TGTGCCAGCAGTAGGCACGGGGGGGCCGTAGATACGCAGTATTTT.

The CDR3 region is CASSQDLAANYGYTF. The DNA for the CDR3 is TGCGCCAGCAGCCAAGATCTGGCGGCTAACTATGGCTACACCTTC. The rearrangement uses TRBV4-3 and TRBJ1-2; no clear D gene. The ends were cut back, 0 bases at V and 0 bases at J, with 8 bases in the middle. Germline V gene sequence: CDR1 LGHNA, CDR2 YSLEER. This CDR3 is built from 15 residues.

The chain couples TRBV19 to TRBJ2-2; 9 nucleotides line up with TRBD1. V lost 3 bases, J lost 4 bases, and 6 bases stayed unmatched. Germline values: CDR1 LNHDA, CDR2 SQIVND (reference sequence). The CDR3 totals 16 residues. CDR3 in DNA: TGTGCCAGTAGTATGGAGACAGGGGGGAGCACCGGGGAGCTGTTTTTT. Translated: CASSMETGGSTGELFF.

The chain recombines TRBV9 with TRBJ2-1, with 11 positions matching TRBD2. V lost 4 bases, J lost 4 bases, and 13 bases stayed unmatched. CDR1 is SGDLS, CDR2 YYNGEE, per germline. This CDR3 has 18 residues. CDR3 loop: CASSTPTSGVRRYNEQFF. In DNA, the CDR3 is TGTGCCAGCAGCACACCGACTAGCGGGGTAAGAAGGTACAATGAGCAGTTCTTC.

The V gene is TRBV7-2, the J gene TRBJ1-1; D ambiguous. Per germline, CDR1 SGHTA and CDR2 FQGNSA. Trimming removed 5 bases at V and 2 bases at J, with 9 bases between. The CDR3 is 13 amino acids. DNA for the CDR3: TGTGCCAGCAGCAAAGAGGAAAACACTGAAGCTTTCTTT. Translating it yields CASSKEENTEAFF.

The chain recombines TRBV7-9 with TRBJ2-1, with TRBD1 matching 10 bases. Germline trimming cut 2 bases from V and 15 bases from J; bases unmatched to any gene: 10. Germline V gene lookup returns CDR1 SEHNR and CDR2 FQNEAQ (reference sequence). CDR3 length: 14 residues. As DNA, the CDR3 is TGTGCCAGCAGCTTAATGAGACAGGGGGCCGGACGGTTCTTC. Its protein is CASSLMRQGAGRFF.

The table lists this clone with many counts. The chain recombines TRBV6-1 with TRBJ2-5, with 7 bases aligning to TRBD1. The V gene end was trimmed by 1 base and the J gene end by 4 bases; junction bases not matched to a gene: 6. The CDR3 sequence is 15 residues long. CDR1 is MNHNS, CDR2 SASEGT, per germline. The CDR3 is CASSEVEGAAETQYF. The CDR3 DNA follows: TGTGCCAGCAGTGAAGTTGAGGGGGCGGCAGAGACCCAGTACTTC.

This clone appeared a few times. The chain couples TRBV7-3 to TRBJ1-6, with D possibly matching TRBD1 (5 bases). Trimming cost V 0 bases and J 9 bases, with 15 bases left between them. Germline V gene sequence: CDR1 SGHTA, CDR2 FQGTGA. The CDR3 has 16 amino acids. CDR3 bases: TGTGCCAGCAGCTTAACGGGGCAGGGAGGAGGTTCACCCCTCCACTTT. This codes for CASSLTGQGGGSPLHF.

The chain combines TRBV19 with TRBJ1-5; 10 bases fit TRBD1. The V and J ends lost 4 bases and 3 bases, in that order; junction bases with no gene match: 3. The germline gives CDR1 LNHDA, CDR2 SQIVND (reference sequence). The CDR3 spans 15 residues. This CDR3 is CASSRGTGDNQPQHF. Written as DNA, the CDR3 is TGTGCCAGTAGTAGAGGGACAGGGGACAATCAGCCCCAGCATTTT.

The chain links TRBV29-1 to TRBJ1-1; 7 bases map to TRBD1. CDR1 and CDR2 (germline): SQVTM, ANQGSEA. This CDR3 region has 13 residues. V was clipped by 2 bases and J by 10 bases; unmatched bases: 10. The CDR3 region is CSVENRGLSGAFF. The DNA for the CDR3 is TGCAGCGTTGAAAACAGGGGCCTCTCAGGAGCTTTCTTT.

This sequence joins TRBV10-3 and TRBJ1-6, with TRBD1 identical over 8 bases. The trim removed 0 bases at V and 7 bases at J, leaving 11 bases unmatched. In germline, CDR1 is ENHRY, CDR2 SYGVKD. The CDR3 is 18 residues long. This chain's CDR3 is CAISESLDRGVMNSPLHF. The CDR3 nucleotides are TGTGCCATCAGTGAGTCTTTAGACAGGGGAGTAATGAATTCACCCCTCCACTTT.

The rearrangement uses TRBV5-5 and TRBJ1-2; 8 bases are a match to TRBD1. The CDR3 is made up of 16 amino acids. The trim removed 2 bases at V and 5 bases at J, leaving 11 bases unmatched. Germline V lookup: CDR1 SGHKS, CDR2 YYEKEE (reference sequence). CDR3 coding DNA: TGTGCCAGCAGCTTAGAGAACGCGGACAGGGTTTATGGCTACACCTTC. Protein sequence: CASSLENADRVYGYTF.

CDR3 coding DNA: TGTGCCAGCAGCCTACCCGGGACAGGGAGGGATACGCAGTATTTT. Its protein is CASSLPGTGRDTQYF. The chain recombines TRBV5-6 with TRBJ2-3, with 9 nucleotides matching TRBD1. Germline CDR1 and CDR2: SGHDT and YYEEEE. The V gene end was trimmed by 4 bases and the J gene end by 6 bases; junction bases not matched to a gene: 9. The CDR3 is 15 amino acids. The variable domain in full, completed from reference TRBV5-6 and TRBJ2-3, reads DAGVTQSPTHLIKTRGQQVTLRCSPKSGHDTVSWYQQALGQGPQFIFQYYEEEERQRGNFPDRFSGHQFPNYSSELNVNALLLGDSALYLCASSLPGTGRDTQYFGPGTRLTVL.

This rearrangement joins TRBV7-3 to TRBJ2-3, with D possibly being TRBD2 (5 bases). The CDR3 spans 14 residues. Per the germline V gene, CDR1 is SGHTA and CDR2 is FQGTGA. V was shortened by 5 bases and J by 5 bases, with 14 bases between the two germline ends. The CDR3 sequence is CASSQLGFVDTQYF. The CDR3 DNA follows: TGTGCCAGCAGCCAACTAGGTTTCGTAGATACGCAGTATTTT.

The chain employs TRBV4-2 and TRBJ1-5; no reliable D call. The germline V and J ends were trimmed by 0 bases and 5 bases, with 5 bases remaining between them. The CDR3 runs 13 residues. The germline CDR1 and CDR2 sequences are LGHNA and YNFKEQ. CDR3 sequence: CASSQDPYQPQHF. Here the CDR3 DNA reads TGTGCCAGCAGCCAAGACCCTTATCAGCCCCAGCATTTT.

CDR3: CASSPRGAGELFF. CDR3 sequence (DNA): TGTGCCAGCAGCCCCAGAGGAGCCGGGGAGCTGTTTTTT. The V and J genes are TRBV7-3 and TRBJ2-2, with unresolved D. The V gene lost 5 bases and the J gene lost 6 bases, with 10 bases spanning the gap. CDR1 is SGHTA and CDR2 is FQGTGA in the germline V gene. The CDR3 loop spans 13 amino acids.